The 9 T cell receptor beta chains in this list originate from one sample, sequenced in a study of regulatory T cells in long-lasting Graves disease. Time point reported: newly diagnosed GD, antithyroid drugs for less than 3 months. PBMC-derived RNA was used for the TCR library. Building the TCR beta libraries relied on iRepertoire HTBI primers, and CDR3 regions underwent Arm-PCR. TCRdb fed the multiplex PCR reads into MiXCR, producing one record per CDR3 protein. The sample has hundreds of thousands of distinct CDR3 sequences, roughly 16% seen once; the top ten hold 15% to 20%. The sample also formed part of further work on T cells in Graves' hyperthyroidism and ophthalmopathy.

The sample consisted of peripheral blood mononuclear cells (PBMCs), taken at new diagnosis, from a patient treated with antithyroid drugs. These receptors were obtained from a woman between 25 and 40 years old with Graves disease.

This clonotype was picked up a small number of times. CDR3 in DNA: TGTGCCAGCAGTGAGGACGCACTTATGAACACTGAAGCTTTCTTT. It yields the protein CASSEDALMNTEAFF. The rearrangement links TRBV6-4 to TRBJ1-1; no clear D gene. The CDR3 has 15 amino acids. Germline V CDR1 and CDR2: MRHNA, SNTAGT. The V and J ends lost 3 bases and 0 bases respectively, with 11 bases between them.

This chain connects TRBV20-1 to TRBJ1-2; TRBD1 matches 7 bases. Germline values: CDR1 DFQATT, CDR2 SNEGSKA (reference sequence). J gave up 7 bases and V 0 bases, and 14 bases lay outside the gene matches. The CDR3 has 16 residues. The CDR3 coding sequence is TGCAGTGCTAGAGACTTTTCTAAGGGACAGCGAAGTGGCTACACCTTC. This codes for CSARDFSKGQRSGYTF.

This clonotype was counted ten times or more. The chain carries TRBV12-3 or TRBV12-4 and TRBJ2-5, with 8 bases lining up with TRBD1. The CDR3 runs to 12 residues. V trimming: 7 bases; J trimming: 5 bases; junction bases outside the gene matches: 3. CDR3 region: CASKQGGETQYF. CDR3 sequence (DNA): TGTGCCAGCAAACAGGGGGGCGAGACCCAGTACTTC.

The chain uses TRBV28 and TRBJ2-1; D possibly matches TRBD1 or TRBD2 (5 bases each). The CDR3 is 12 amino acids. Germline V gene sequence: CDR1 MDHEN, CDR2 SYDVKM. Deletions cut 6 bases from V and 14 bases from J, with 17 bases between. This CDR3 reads CASSPGTALKFF. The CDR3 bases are TGTGCCAGCAGCCCCGGGACCGCACTCAAGTTCTTC.

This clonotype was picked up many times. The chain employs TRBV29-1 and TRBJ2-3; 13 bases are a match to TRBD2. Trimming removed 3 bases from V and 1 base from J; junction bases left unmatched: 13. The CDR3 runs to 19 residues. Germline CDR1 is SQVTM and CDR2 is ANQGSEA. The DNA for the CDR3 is TGCAGCGTTGAGGGGGAACTAGCGGGAGGGCAGAAGGGCACAGATACGCAGTATTTT. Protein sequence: CSVEGELAGGQKGTDTQYF.

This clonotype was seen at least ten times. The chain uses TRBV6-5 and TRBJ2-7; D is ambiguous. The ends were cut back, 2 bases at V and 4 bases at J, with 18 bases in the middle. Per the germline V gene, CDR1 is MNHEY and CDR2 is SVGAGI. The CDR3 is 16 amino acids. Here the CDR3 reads CASSYGGAKGRYEQYF. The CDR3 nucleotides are TGTGCCAGCAGTTACGGCGGTGCAAAAGGTAGATACGAGCAGTACTTC.

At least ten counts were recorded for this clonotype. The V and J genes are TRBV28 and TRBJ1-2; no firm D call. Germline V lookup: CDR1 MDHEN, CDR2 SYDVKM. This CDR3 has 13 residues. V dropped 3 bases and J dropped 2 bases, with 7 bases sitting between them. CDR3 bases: TGTGCCAGCAGTTTTGGGCAGAACTATGGCTACACCTTC. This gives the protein CASSFGQNYGYTF.

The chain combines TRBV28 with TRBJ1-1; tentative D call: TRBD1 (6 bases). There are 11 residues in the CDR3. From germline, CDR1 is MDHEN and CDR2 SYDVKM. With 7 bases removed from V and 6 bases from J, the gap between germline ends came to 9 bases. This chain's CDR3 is CASTGDAEAFF. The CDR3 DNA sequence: TGTGCCAGCACAGGGGACGCTGAAGCTTTCTTT.

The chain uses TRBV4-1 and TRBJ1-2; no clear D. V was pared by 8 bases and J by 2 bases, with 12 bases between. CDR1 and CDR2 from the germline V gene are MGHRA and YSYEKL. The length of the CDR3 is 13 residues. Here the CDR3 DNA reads TGCGCCAGCGGTATAGACGGAAACTATGGCTACACCTTC. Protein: CASGIDGNYGYTF.